This T cell receptor beta chain was retrieved from a study of cytomegalovirus exposure and HLA in healthy donors. Study-wide findings and caveats: Analyses of presence/absence relied on an assumption of roughly uniform sequencing depth across donors. When analyzed later, a missense DCLRE1C variant was found to be linked to TCR beta V- and J-gene trimming.

The CDR3 runs to 15 residues. V was clipped by 6 bases and J by 5 bases, with 19 bases between them. The germline V gene has CDR1 WSHSY and CDR2 SAAADI. Amplification used 60 Vbeta primers and 13 Jbeta primers. Measured with immunoSEQ multiplex PCR; TCRdb has only the in-frame clones, and not every one. The table lists around 100,000 clones, 67% of them singletons, with around 2.3% in the top ten. Each donor was nominally healthy when sampled (though unrecorded immune exposures were likely). About this clone itself: What it binds is not known.

Sequenced sample: PBMCs. V gene TRBV10-2 combines with J gene TRBJ1-1, with D possibly being TRBD1 (6 bases). The clonotype was recovered from a man under 40 in good health and CMV-seronegative. CDR3 DNA sequence: TGCGCCAGCAGCGCCATACAACAGGGAACGACTGAAGCTTTCTTT. It encodes CASSAIQQGTTEAFF.